This T cell receptor beta chain was obtained from a study of response to subunit inactivated influenza vaccine. With regard to this clonotype: As yet, its antigen is unknown.

TCRdb re-analysed the RT-PCR reads in MiXCR, keeping a single row per CDR3 protein. The profile shows 630,000 or so distinct CDR3 sequences, 15% to 19% of them singletons. Germline lookup yields CDR1 SGHTA and CDR2 FQGTGA. Unmatched junction bases numbered 7, after V lost 5 bases and J lost 5 bases. CDR3 length: 15 residues. The study's findings and limits: The study's authors posited that every seasonal influenza vaccination enlists few new T cells.

This rearrangement joins TRBV7-3 to TRBJ2-3; 10 bases are shared with TRBD1. The source was PBMCs from blood, collected 12 days after vaccination. The sequence was collected from a man aged 50 or older who received an inactivated influenza vaccine. CDR3 protein: CASSVQTGGLDTQYF. The CDR3, as DNA: TGTGCCAGCAGCGTACAGACAGGGGGCTTAGATACGCAGTATTTT.